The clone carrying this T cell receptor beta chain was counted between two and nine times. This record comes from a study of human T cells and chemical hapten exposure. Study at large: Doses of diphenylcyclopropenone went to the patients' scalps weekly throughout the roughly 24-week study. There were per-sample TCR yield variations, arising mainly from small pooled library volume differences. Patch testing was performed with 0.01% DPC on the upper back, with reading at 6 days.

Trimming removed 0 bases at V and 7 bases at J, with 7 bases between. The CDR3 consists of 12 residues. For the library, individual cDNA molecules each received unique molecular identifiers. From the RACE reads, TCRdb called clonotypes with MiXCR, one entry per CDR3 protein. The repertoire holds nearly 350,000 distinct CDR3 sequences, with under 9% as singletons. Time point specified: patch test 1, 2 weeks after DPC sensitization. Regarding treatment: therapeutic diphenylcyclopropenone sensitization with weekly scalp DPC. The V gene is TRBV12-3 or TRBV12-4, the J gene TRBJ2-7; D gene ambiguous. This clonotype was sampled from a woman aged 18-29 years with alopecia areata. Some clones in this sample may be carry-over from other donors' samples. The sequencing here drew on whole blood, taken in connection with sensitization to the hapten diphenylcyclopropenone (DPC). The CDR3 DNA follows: TGTGCCAGCAGTTTAGCGCCGGAAGAGCAGTACTTC. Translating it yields CASSLAPEEQYF.